This T cell receptor (beta chain) stems from a study of T cells in Graves' hyperthyroidism and ophthalmopathy. Whole-study findings and limits: Blood samples included most of the expanded thyroid clonotypes exceeding 0.001. Ophthalmopathy onset followed model prediction by a median around 6.9 months.

Germline-derived CDR1 and CDR2 are DFQATT and SNEGSKA (reference sequence). Trimming took off 0 bases at V and 2 bases at J, with 14 bases between the two ends. The CDR3 runs 15 residues. This clonotype was seen at least ten times. Its antigen remains unknown. The hyperthyroidism patients had all been newly diagnosed, and their disease duration was under 2 months. Their ages ranged from 18 to 65 years. It was RNA transcripts that yielded the amplified TCR beta CDR3 regions. The HTBI primer set drove a first-round RT-PCR of the TCR CDR3. From the multiplex PCR reads, TCRdb called clonotypes with MiXCR, one entry per CDR3 protein. The sample yields about 550,000 distinct CDR3 sequences, 20% seen once.

Sequenced material: blood. V is TRBV20-1 and J is TRBJ2-7; weak D call: TRBD1 (6 bases). The receptor was derived from a man between 18 and 35 years old with Graves' hyperthyroidism. CDR3 region: CSARDVGTSTYEQYF. For the CDR3, the DNA is TGCAGTGCTAGAGATGTCGGGACAAGCACCTACGAGCAGTACTTC.